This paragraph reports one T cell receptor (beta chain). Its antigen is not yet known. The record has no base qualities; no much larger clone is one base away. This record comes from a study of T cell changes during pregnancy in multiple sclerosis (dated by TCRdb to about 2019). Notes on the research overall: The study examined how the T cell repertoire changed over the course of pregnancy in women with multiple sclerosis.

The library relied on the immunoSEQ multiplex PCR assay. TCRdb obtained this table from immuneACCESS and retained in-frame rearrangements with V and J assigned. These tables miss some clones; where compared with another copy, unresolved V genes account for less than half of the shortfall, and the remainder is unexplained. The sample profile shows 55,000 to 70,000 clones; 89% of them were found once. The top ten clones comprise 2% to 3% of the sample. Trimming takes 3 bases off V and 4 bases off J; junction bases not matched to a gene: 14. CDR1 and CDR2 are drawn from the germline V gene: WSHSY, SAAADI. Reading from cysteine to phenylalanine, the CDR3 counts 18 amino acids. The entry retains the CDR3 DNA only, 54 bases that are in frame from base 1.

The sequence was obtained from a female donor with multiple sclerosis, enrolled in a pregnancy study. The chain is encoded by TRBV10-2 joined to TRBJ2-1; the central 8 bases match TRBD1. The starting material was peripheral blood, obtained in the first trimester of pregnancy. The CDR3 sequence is CASSERWGDRNRYNEQFF. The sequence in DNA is TGCGCCAGCAGTGAACGCTGGGGGGACAGGAATAGGTACAATGAGCAGTTCTTC.